A selection of T cell receptor beta chains follows, all from one sample in a study of Ad26.COV2.S vaccination and SARS-CoV-2 variants. The protocol was immunoSEQ multiplex PCR, while the TCRdb copy is restricted to in-frame clones and leaves out a portion. The sample lists about 400,000 clones; about 89% were seen once. The sequenced sample was peripheral blood, obtained in a trial of Ad26.COV2.S vaccine versus placebo. The source of these receptors is a person between 18 and 65 years old who received the Ad26.COV2.S COVID-19 vaccine or a placebo. The CDR3 runs from the conserved cysteine through the conserved F or W. The D gene is left open where the match is weak. Clone size is stated in some rows and not others, as once, few, many or a class when expanded.

v_gene	abundance	d_gene	j_gene	CDR3nt	CDR3aa
TRBV5-4	once	TRBD2	TRBJ2-3	TGTGCCAGCAGCTTGGGCGGGAGGGGTAGTATAGATACGCAGTATTTT	CASSLGGRGSIDTQYF
TRBV19	once	NA	TRBJ1-5	TGTGCCAGTAGTATAGTCACAGAATTTTATCAGCCCCAGCATTTT	CASSIVTEFYQPQHF
TRBV11-3	NA	NA	TRBJ2-5	TGTGCCAGCAGCTTAACCCCGATGGAAGAGACCCAGTACTTC	CASSLTPMEETQYF
TRBV4-3	NA	NA	TRBJ2-6	TGCGCCAGCAGCGCTACAGGTTTCTCTGGGGCCAACGTCCTGACTTTC	CASSATGFSGANVLTF
TRBV19	NA	NA	TRBJ2-5	TGTGCCAGTAACCCCTCGGGACATAGTCAAGAGACCCAGTACTTC	CASNPSGHSQETQYF
TRBV13	NA	NA	TRBJ1-3	TGTGCCAGCAGCTTCTCAGGGGTTGGTGGAAACACCATATATTTT	CASSFSGVGGNTIYF
TRBV28	NA	TRBD1	TRBJ1-2	TGTGCCAGCAGTTTATGGTTGGGACAGGGACATGGCTACACCTTC	CASSLWLGQGHGYTF
TRBV24-1	NA	TRBD2	TRBJ2-1	TGTGCCACCAGTGACTGGACTAGCGGGAACTACAATGAGCAGTTCTTC	CATSDWTSGNYNEQFF
TRBV15	NA	NA	TRBJ2-7	TGTGCCACCAGCAGAGATGGGCGGAGGTCCTACGAGCAGTACTTC	CATSRDGRRSYEQYF
TRBV7-9	once	NA	TRBJ2-2	TGTGCCAGCAGCTTGGGTCGAGATGTTGGCGCGAACACCGGGGAGCTGTTTTTT	CASSLGRDVGANTGELFF
TRBV24-1	once	NA	TRBJ1-5	TGTGCCACCGGCCCTGGGGGGCGGAGCAATCAGCCCCAGCATTTT	CATGPGGRSNQPQHF
TRBV19	NA	TRBD2	TRBJ2-2	TGTGCCAGTAGGAAACTAGCGGGAGCAATCAACAACACCGGGGAGCTGTTTTTT	CASRKLAGAINNTGELFF
TRBV12-3/TRBV12-4	NA	NA	TRBJ2-7	TGTGCCAGCAGTTTGCACGGCTACGAGCAGTACTTC	CASSLHGYEQYF
TRBV27	NA	NA	TRBJ1-2	TGTGCCAGCGGGGCCGTGGGGGGGGACTATGGCTACACCTTC	CASGAVGGDYGYTF
TRBV18	NA	NA	TRBJ2-5	TGTGCCAGCTCACCCACAAGCGGCCCGTACCAAGAGACCCAGTACTTC	CASSPTSGPYQETQYF
TRBV6-5	many	NA	TRBJ1-1	TGTGCCAGCAGTAGACGGAAGAACACTGAAGCTTTCTTT	CASSRRKNTEAFF
TRBV15	once	NA	TRBJ1-4	TGTGCCACCAGCAGAGGCAGGGGTCGGGAAAAACTGTTTTTT	CATSRGRGREKLFF
TRBV28	NA	TRBD2	TRBJ2-1	TGTGCCAGCAGGGTAGCGGGAGTCTCCTACAATGAGCAGTTCTTC	CASRVAGVSYNEQFF
TRBV11-1	NA	TRBD1	TRBJ2-7	TGTGCCAGCAGCTTGGGCCCGGGACAGGGAGCCTACGAGCAGTACTTC	CASSLGPGQGAYEQYF
TRBV5-1	NA	NA	TRBJ2-1	TGCGCCAGCAGCTTGGGGAGCTACAATGAGCAGTTCTTC	CASSLGSYNEQFF
TRBV7-2	NA	NA	TRBJ1-3	TGTGCCAGCAGCTTTCGATCCTCTGGAAACACCATATATTTT	CASSFRSSGNTIYF
TRBV20-1	once	NA	TRBJ1-2	TGCAGTGCTACGGGATTAGTAGGCTACACCTTC	CSATGLVGYTF
TRBV7-9	once	NA	TRBJ2-7	TGTGCCAGCAGCCTCCCCGACAGATCCTACGAGCAGTACTTC	CASSLPDRSYEQYF
TRBV25-1	NA	TRBD2	TRBJ2-1	TGTGCCAGCAGTGCATCGGGGGGGGGAACCTACAATGAGCAGTTCTTC	CASSASGGGTYNEQFF
TRBV5-6	NA	TRBD1	TRBJ2-7	TGTGCCAGCAGCCCAGGACAGGGGGCCTACGAGCAGTACTTC	CASSPGQGAYEQYF
TRBV11-2	NA	NA	TRBJ2-1	TGTGCCAGCAGCTTAGGTAGACCAAACAATGAGCAGTTCTTC	CASSLGRPNNEQFF
TRBV28	NA	TRBD1	TRBJ1-2	TGTGCCAGCAGGGACAGGGGGACGTATGGCTACACCTTC	CASRDRGTYGYTF
TRBV9	NA	NA	TRBJ2-1	TGTGCCAGCAGCGGAGCCGGGGACAATGAGCAGTTCTTC	CASSGAGDNEQFF
TRBV5-1	NA	TRBD1	TRBJ1-1	TGCGCCAGCAGCTTGGAGGCAGGGGGTCGGACTGAAGCTTTCTTT	CASSLEAGGRTEAFF
TRBV18	NA	NA	TRBJ2-5	TGTGCCAGCTCACGTTCTGGGGAGACCCAGTACTTC	CASSRSGETQYF
TRBV5-1	NA	NA	TRBJ2-5	TGCGCCAGCAGCTTGTACGGGCACCAAGAGACCCAGTACTTC	CASSLYGHQETQYF
TRBV7-3	NA	NA	TRBJ2-1	TGTGCCAGCAGCTTGGGTGCGGGACCGGGCAATGAGCAGTTCTTC	CASSLGAGPGNEQFF
TRBV19	NA	NA	TRBJ1-1	TGTGCCAGTCGCCTGGGGGGGGCGATTGAAGCTTTCTTT	CASRLGGAIEAFF
TRBV19	NA	TRBD2	TRBJ2-1	TGTGCCAGTAGTATACTGGGACTAGCGGGAGGGACATACAATGAGCAGTTCTTC	CASSILGLAGGTYNEQFF
TRBV9	few	NA	TRBJ2-7	TGTGCCAGCAGCGTAGATCCTCATCCAGACGAGCAGTACTTC	CASSVDPHPDEQYF
TRBV7-2	NA	NA	TRBJ1-1	TGTGCCAGCAGCTCGCACATGGGGACTGAAGCTTTCTTT	CASSSHMGTEAFF
TRBV3-1/TRBV3-2	NA	TRBD1	TRBJ1-6	TGTGCCAGCAGCCAAGACAGGGGGCGCCCCCATTCACCCCTCCACTTT	CASSQDRGRPHSPLHF
TRBV11-3	many	TRBD1	TRBJ1-1	TGTGCCAGCAGCCTCCACCGGGACAGGAAGGACCATGAAGCTTTCTTT	CASSLHRDRKDHEAFF
TRBV27	NA	TRBD1	TRBJ1-1	TGTGCCAGCAGTTTAGGACAGGGGATTGAAGCTTTCTTT	CASSLGQGIEAFF
TRBV6-4	NA	TRBD2	TRBJ2-3	TGTGCCAGCAGTGACTCAGCGGGAGGGCCAGATACGCAGTATTTT	CASSDSAGGPDTQYF
TRBV7-3	NA	NA	TRBJ2-3	TGTGCCAGCAGCCCGACCGCCGGGACTAGCACAGATACGCAGTATTTT	CASSPTAGTSTDTQYF
TRBV5-1	NA	TRBD1	TRBJ2-6	TGCGCCAGCAGCTTGGCCCTTTCGACAGGGATCCTCTCTGGGGCCAACGTCCTGACTTTC	CASSLALSTGILSGANVLTF
TRBV4-2	NA	NA	TRBJ2-1	TGTGCCAGCAGCCAAGATAGTGCCTACAATGAGCAGTTCTTC	CASSQDSAYNEQFF
TRBV18	NA	NA	TRBJ2-3	TGTGCCAGCTCTCCCGGCGGTACGCAGTATTTT	CASSPGGTQYF
TRBV5-4	NA	NA	TRBJ1-1	TGTGCCAGCAGCTTGGCACAGAACACTGAAGCTTTCTTT	CASSLAQNTEAFF
TRBV24-1	NA	NA	TRBJ1-6	TGTGCCACCAGTGATGACCGGGATCCTTATAATTCACCCCTCCACTTT	CATSDDRDPYNSPLHF
TRBV4-1	NA	TRBD2	TRBJ2-2	TGCGCCAGCAGCCACCCCGGGACTAGCGGTCAGGACAGGGAGCTGTTTTTT	CASSHPGTSGQDRELFF
TRBV24-1	once	NA	TRBJ2-1	TGTGCCACCAGTGACAACCGATCTAGGGCATTGTACAATGAGCAGTTCTTC	CATSDNRSRALYNEQFF
TRBV5-1	NA	NA	TRBJ1-5	TGCGCCCGCTGCTGGGGGGCGGGGGGCCGTGGGCAGCCCCAGCATTTT	CARCWGAGGRGQPQHF
TRBV6-2/TRBV6-3	few	TRBD2	TRBJ2-1	TGTGCCAGCAGTTACCCGGGCGGGGGGGAGATCAATGAGCAGTTCTTC	CASSYPGGGEINEQFF
TRBV19	NA	TRBD2	TRBJ2-4	TGTGCCAGTAGCCTCTGGACTAGCGGAGCCAAAAACATTCAGTACTTC	CASSLWTSGAKNIQYF
TRBV4-1	NA	NA	TRBJ2-1	TGCGCCAGCAGCCAAGAAGGACTCAATTGGAATGAGCAGTTCTTC	CASSQEGLNWNEQFF
TRBV5-5	NA	NA	TRBJ2-2	TGTGCCAGCAGCTTGGCCGGGGGCTGGGGGGAGCTGTTTTTT	CASSLAGGWGELFF
TRBV7-2	NA	TRBD1	TRBJ2-2	TGTGCCAGCAGCCCCTTCGACCGGGACAGGGCTCGGACCGGGGAGCTGTTTTTT	CASSPFDRDRARTGELFF
TRBV7-7	NA	TRBD1	TRBJ2-5	TGTGCTAGCAGCCCAGGGACAGGGGGCGGAGAGACCCAGTACTTC	CASSPGTGGGETQYF
TRBV10-3	NA	NA	TRBJ2-7	TGTGCCATCAGTGAGTCCTGGGTCGGGCGCTACGAGCAGTACTTC	CAISESWVGRYEQYF
TRBV9	NA	TRBD2	TRBJ2-5	TGTGCCAGCAGCGTAGGGCTAGCGGAGGAGCAGGGGACCCAGTACTTC	CASSVGLAEEQGTQYF
TRBV7-9	NA	NA	TRBJ1-1	TGTGCCAGCAGCTTTGGGAGCCAAAACACTGAAGCTTTCTTT	CASSFGSQNTEAFF
TRBV11-3	NA	NA	TRBJ2-7	TGTGCCAGCAGCTTGACTGCGAACTCCTACGAGCAGTACTTC	CASSLTANSYEQYF